Included here is one T cell receptor (beta chain) sequence, with context. Its antigen is unidentified. Time point here: pretreatment peripheral blood. This record belongs to a study of PD-L1 blockade in urothelial cancer. Study details: Blood analysis was done at 3 weeks (second dose) and 6 weeks after treatment began.

Study-wide results and limits: Lower pretreatment blood TCR clonality, under the median, predicted better survival, researchers reported.

Clones were sequenced by immunoSEQ multiplex PCR, and TCRdb holds only the in-frame ones, with some missing. This table holds roughly 40,000 clones, around nine tenths found once. CDR1 and CDR2 (germline): MNHNY, SVGAGI (reference sequence). V was clipped by 4 bases and J by 1 base, with 10 bases between them. The CDR3 length is 14 residues. V gene TRBV6-6 combines with J gene TRBJ1-1; no clear D gene. This TCR was sampled from a donor aged 40 or older with urothelial cancer. The starting material was PBMCs, obtained around atezolizumab (anti-PD-L1) treatment. The CDR3 DNA reads as TGTGCCAGCAGTTCACACATAAAGAACACTGAAGCTTTCTTT. Translation gives CASSSHIKNTEAFF.